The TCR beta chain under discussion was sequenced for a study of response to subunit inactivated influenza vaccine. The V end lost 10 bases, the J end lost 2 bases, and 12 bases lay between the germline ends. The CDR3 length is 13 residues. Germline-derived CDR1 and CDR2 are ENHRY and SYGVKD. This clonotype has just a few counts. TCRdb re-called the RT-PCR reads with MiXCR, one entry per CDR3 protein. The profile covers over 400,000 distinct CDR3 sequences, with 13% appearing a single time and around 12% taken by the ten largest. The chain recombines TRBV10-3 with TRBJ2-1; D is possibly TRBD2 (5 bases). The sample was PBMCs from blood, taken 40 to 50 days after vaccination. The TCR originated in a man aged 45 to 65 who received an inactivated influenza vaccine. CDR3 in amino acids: CATAGGPYNEQFF. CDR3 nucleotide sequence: TGTGCCACCGCGGGCGGGCCCTACAATGAGCAGTTCTTC.